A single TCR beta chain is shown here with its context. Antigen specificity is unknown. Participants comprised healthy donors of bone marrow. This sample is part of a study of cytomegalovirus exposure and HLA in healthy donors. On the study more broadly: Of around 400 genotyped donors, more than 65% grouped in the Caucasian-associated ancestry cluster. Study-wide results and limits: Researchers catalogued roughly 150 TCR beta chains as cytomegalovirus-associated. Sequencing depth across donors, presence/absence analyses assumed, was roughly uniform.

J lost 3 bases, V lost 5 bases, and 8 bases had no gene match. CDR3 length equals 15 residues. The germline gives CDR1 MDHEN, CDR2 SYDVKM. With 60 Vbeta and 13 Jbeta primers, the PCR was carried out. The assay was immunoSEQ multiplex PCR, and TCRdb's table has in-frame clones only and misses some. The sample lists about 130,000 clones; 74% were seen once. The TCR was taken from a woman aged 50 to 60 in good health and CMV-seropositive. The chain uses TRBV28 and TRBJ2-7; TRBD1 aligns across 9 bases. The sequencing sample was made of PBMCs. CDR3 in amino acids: CASSPTGGVLYEQYF. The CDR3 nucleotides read TGTGCCAGCAGTCCCACAGGGGGCGTACTCTACGAGCAGTACTTC. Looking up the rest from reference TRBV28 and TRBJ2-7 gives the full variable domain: DVKVTQSSRYLVKRTGEKVFLECVQDMDHENMFWYRQDPGLGLRLIYFSYDVKMKEKGDIPEGYSVSREKKERFSLILESASTNQTSMYLCASSPTGGVLYEQYFGPGTRLTVT.